Detailed here is one T cell receptor beta chain. The antigen is not known. These data originate in a study of cytomegalovirus exposure and HLA in healthy donors. The overall study: Membership in the Caucasian-associated ancestry cluster was found for 75% to 90% of 300 to 400 genotyped donors.

Study-level results: In a later analysis, TCR beta V- and J-gene trimming showed a link to a missense DCLRE1C variant. The sole available immune exposure information was CMV serostatus. Per published reports, the classifier diagnosed cytomegalovirus status with high specificity and sensitivity.

Germline loops: CDR1 SGHDN, CDR2 FVKESK. The CDR3 sequence is 15 residues long. With 4 bases removed from V and 8 bases from J, the gap between germline ends came to 18 bases. The PCR used 60 Vbeta and 13 Jbeta primers. Here immunoSEQ multiplex PCR was the method, and the copy in TCRdb shows in-frame clones only, minus some. The sample has 55,000 to 75,000 clones, and its top ten clones hold 1.5% to 2%. The source is a woman aged 30 to 39 in good health and CMV-seronegative. Source material: PBMCs. V gene TRBV14 combines with J gene TRBJ2-1, with D perhaps matching TRBD2 (6 bases). The CDR3 spells CASSPVGSGGDEQFF. CDR3 in DNA: TGTGCCAGCAGCCCCGTGGGTAGCGGAGGGGATGAGCAGTTCTTC. Together with reference TRBV14 and TRBJ2-1, the CDR3 gives the full variable domain: EAGVTQFPSHSVIEKGQTVTLRCDPISGHDNLYWYRRVMGKEIKFLLHFVKESKQDESGMPNNRFLAERTGGTYSTLKVQPAELEDSGVYFCASSPVGSGGDEQFFGPGTRLTVL.